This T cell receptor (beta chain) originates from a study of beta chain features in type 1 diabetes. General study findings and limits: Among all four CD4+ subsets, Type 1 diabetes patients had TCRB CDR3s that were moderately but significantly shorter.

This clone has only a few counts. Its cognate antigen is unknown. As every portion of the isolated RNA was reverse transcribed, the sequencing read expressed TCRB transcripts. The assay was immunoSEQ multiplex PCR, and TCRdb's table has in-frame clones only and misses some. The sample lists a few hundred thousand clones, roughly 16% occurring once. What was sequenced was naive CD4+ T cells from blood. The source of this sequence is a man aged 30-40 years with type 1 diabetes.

The CDR3 DNA reads TGTGCCACCAGCAGGAGGACAGGGGTAGGGAATGAGCAGTTCTTC. Its translation is CATSRRTGVGNEQFF. V and J are TRBV15 and TRBJ2-1; 9 nucleotides align to TRBD1. Germline CDR1 and CDR2: LNHNV and YYDKDF (reference sequence). V trimming: 3 bases; J trimming: 7 bases; junction bases outside the gene matches: 7. The CDR3 is 15 amino acids. The full variable domain, rest sourced from reference TRBV15 and TRBJ2-1, is DAMVIQNPRYQVTQFGKPVTLSCSQTLNHNVMYWYQQKSSQAPKLLFHYYDKDFNNEADTPDNFQSRRPNTSFCFLDIRSPGLGDTAMYLCATSRRTGVGNEQFFGPGTRLTVL.